These T cell receptor beta chains were read from a single sample in a study of control samples from healthy donors and cancer patients. Profiled with immunoSEQ multiplex PCR; TCRdb holds only in-frame clones, not every one. This repertoire shows about 150,000 clones, roughly 89% found once; its top ten account for over 4.5%. Sequences were obtained from blood. The origin of the receptors is a young man in good health. CDR3s leave out the opening cysteine and the closing phenylalanine or tryptophan.

v_call,j_call,cdr3_aa
TRBV7-3,TRBJ1-1,ASSTRDREVGTEAF
TRBV27,TRBJ2-3,ASSRLLTSGGWGGRSDTQY
TRBV2,TRBJ2-1,ASRATSGLYNEQF
TRBV7-6,TRBJ1-1,ASSLGQGARAF
TRBV15,TRBJ1-1,ATSRGEENTEAF
TRBV5-1,TRBJ2-7,ASTLGLAGGEQY
TRBV9,TRBJ2-7,ASSGGTAPHEQY
TRBV4-1,TRBJ1-1,ASSLSDRGNTEAF
TRBV4-3,TRBJ1-2,ASSSKGGTGYT
TRBV5-1,TRBJ1-1,ASSPATGGNTEAF
TRBV18,TRBJ1-1,ASSEERGLTEAF
TRBV7-9,TRBJ1-2,ASSLDYGYT
TRBV5-1,TRBJ2-5,ASSTQVQETQY
TRBV4-3,TRBJ2-2,ASSQGFGQNDGELF
TRBV5-1,TRBJ2-1,ASSLEGQQF
TRBV7-2,TRBJ1-3,ASSPRDGFRNTIY
TRBV14,TRBJ2-4,ASSRRGQGPKNIQY
TRBV12-3/TRBV12-4,TRBJ2-1,ASRVGNGEQF
TRBV18,TRBJ2-1,ASFYSGSQYNEQF
TRBV3-1/TRBV3-2,TRBJ2-7,ASSHWDRPYEQY
TRBV7-2,TRBJ2-7,ASSLEAVSSYEQY
TRBV9,TRBJ2-7,ASSPGPGGASGPLAYEQY
TRBV2,TRBJ1-2,ASSEASRWASDYGYT
TRBV9,TRBJ2-1,ASSFPQGAYNEQF
TRBV30,TRBJ1-2,AWSVRGFYGYT
TRBV19,TRBJ2-3,ASKVALSTDTQY
TRBV7-2,TRBJ2-1,ASSNPDRGNEQF
TRBV7-3,TRBJ2-1,ASSPPGASGGDLF
TRBV7-2,TRBJ2-7,ASSLALPQGSSGYEQY
TRBV9,TRBJ2-2,ASSVGLDGLAGELF
TRBV6-2/TRBV6-3,TRBJ2-7,ASSHSYEQY
TRBV28,TRBJ1-1,ASRSTGDVAEAF
TRBV7-2,TRBJ2-2,ASSFQYGSSGELF
TRBV7-7,TRBJ2-7,ASSPQSLNEQY
TRBV11-2,TRBJ2-1,ASSLGRDNEQF
TRBV29-1,TRBJ2-3,SVTSGSGTQY
TRBV6-5,TRBJ2-5,ASSNQMGQY
TRBV7-2,TRBJ2-3,ASSPLGTQSTDTQY
TRBV24-1,TRBJ2-7,ATSDPNYEQY
TRBV6-5,TRBJ1-2,ASSYWSENSNYGYT
TRBV7-2,TRBJ2-1,ASSSRNEQF
TRBV7-2,TRBJ2-7,ASSVSYEQY
TRBV2,TRBJ2-3,ASSEGVAGWDTQY